A selection of T cell receptor beta chains follows, all from one sample in a study of blood T cell repertoires in COVID-19. Some clones are missing from TCRdb's copy, which holds only in-frame ones; the method was immunoSEQ multiplex PCR. The sample includes under 350,000 clones, around nine tenths of them seen just once. Sequencing was done on a sample of PBMCs or T cells enriched from blood (not recorded which). The origin of the receptors is a woman between 40 and 55 years old who had recovered from COVID-19. The CDR3 runs from the conserved cysteine through the conserved F or W. Size is stated for part of the rows, as once, few or many counts, or as a class when the clone is expanded.

clone_size v_call cdr3_aa
NA TRBV25-1 CASSDYPASGRGNEQFF
NA TRBV18 CASSPKGVNTEAFF
NA TRBV9 CASSTPSGGTYNEQFF
NA TRBV6-6 CASGLMGTGNTIYF
NA TRBV9 CASSETATRNYGYTF
NA TRBV25-1 CASSERGRGRREKLFF
few TRBV4-1 CASSQEDRFSGNTIYF
few TRBV18 CASSPRTGEESPLHF
NA TRBV7-9 CASSSRGGSYNEQFF
NA TRBV2 CASTRLAGGEQYF
NA TRBV2 CASSEQGNYGYTF
NA TRBV15 CATSGPATGVNEQFF
NA TRBV5-8 CASSLGDRRNYGYTF
NA TRBV5-1 CASSDRAGGSYNEQFF
NA TRBV5-4 CASSLGAARYAGGYTF
NA TRBV18 CASSPQANTGELFF
NA TRBV19 CASSSSGGRTEAFF
few TRBV6-6 CASSPLAGSVSSTDTQYF
NA TRBV7-2 CASSLGFGQGFSNEQFF
NA TRBV2 CASSEVQGTGNTIYF
once TRBV9 CASSVIDGTDGELFF
NA TRBV4-1 CASSQLVATAYGYTF
NA TRBV19 CASSMAGVAKNIQYF